This is a list of T cell receptor beta chains from one sample in a study of glioma-infiltrating T cells after dendritic cell vaccination. Method: immunoSEQ multiplex PCR; TCRdb's copy keeps in-frame clones and lacks some. The sample lists about 21,000 clones; 79% were seen once. Material: blood, obtained before dendritic cell vaccination. The receptor source for this set is a human donor with glioblastoma. CDR3s include the opening cysteine and the closing phenylalanine or tryptophan. Fields, in order: CDR3 protein, CDR3 DNA, V gene, clone size, D gene, J gene. D genes are given only for firm matches. Size values are once, few and many counts, or a class for expanded clones, and some rows have none.

CDR3aa: CASSAQGPTTLLAKNIQYF
CDR3nt: TGTGCCAGCAGTGCACAGGGACCTACTACTTTGTTAGCCAAAAACATTCAGTACTTC
v_gene: TRBV27
abundance: .
d_gene: .
j_gene: TRBJ2-4

CDR3aa: CASRVSGIDEQFF
CDR3nt: TGTGCCAGCAGAGTTTCAGGGATCGATGAGCAGTTCTTC
v_gene: TRBV25-1
abundance: few
d_gene: .
j_gene: TRBJ2-1

CDR3aa: CASSPEWSSYNEQFF
CDR3nt: TGTGCCAGCAGCCCCGAGTGGAGTTCCTACAATGAGCAGTTCTTC
v_gene: TRBV7-8
abundance: few
d_gene: .
j_gene: TRBJ2-1

CDR3aa: CASSSGGAEQYF
CDR3nt: TGTGCCAGCAGTTCAGGGGGCGCGGAGCAGTACTTC
v_gene: TRBV27
abundance: once
d_gene: TRBD1
j_gene: TRBJ2-7

CDR3aa: CASSLLRAGGPYEQYF
CDR3nt: TGTGCCAGCAGCTTACTTCGGGCAGGGGGTCCCTACGAGCAGTACTTC
v_gene: TRBV7-8
abundance: few
d_gene: TRBD1
j_gene: TRBJ2-7

CDR3aa: CASTQRDSGINNYGYTF
CDR3nt: TGTGCCAGCACCCAGAGGGACAGCGGCATTAATAACTATGGCTACACCTTC
v_gene: TRBV7-9
abundance: .
d_gene: TRBD1
j_gene: TRBJ1-2

CDR3aa: CASSPGTSGTAPNEQFF
CDR3nt: TGTGCCAGCAGCCCCGGGACTAGCGGGACCGCCCCCAATGAGCAGTTCTTC
v_gene: TRBV2
abundance: .
d_gene: TRBD2
j_gene: TRBJ2-1

CDR3aa: CASTFQGAGANVLTF
CDR3nt: TGTGCCAGCACCTTCCAGGGGGCTGGGGCCAACGTCCTGACTTTC
v_gene: TRBV27
abundance: few
d_gene: TRBD1
j_gene: TRBJ2-6

CDR3aa: CASSGTGRSGYTF
CDR3nt: TGTGCCAGCAGTGGGACAGGTCGATCCGGCTACACCTTC
v_gene: TRBV27
abundance: .
d_gene: TRBD1
j_gene: TRBJ1-2

CDR3aa: CASSFRDSGNTIYF
CDR3nt: TGTGCCAGCAGCTTTAGGGACAGTGGAAACACCATATATTTT
v_gene: TRBV5-5
abundance: once
d_gene: TRBD1
j_gene: TRBJ1-3

CDR3aa: CASSLVSMNTEAFF
CDR3nt: TGCGCCAGCAGCTTGGTTAGCATGAACACTGAAGCTTTCTTT
v_gene: TRBV5-1
abundance: .
d_gene: .
j_gene: TRBJ1-1

CDR3aa: CATSLLSTGTAEAFF
CDR3nt: TGTGCCACCAGCCTCTTAAGTACGGGGACTGCTGAAGCTTTCTTT
v_gene: TRBV15
abundance: few
d_gene: .
j_gene: TRBJ1-1

CDR3aa: CASQGDRGLYSNQPQHF
CDR3nt: TGTGCCAGCCAGGGGGACAGGGGACTCTATAGCAATCAGCCCCAGCATTTT
v_gene: TRBV2
abundance: once
d_gene: TRBD1
j_gene: TRBJ1-5

CDR3aa: CASMKPGNSYNEQFF
CDR3nt: TGTGCCAGCATGAAACCCGGGAACTCCTACAATGAGCAGTTCTTC
v_gene: TRBV27
abundance: .
d_gene: .
j_gene: TRBJ2-1

CDR3aa: CASSPTENYGYTF
CDR3nt: TGTGCCAGCAGTCCGACAGAAAACTATGGCTACACCTTC
v_gene: TRBV6-4
abundance: .
d_gene: .
j_gene: TRBJ1-2

CDR3aa: CASHPSGREAQYF
CDR3nt: TGTGCCAGTCATCCTAGCGGGAGAGAAGCGCAGTATTTT
v_gene: TRBV19
abundance: .
d_gene: TRBD2
j_gene: TRBJ2-3

CDR3aa: CASRPRGANTGELFF
CDR3nt: TGCGCCAGCAGACCCCGCGGGGCGAACACCGGGGAGCTGTTTTTT
v_gene: TRBV5-1
abundance: .
d_gene: .
j_gene: TRBJ2-2

CDR3aa: CASSQQYRDNEQFF
CDR3nt: TGCGCCAGCAGCCAACAATACAGAGACAATGAGCAGTTCTTC
v_gene: TRBV4-3
abundance: once
d_gene: .
j_gene: TRBJ2-1

CDR3aa: CASRRGTGTGEEKLFF
CDR3nt: TGTGCCAGCAGACGGGGAACCGGGACAGGGGAAGAAAAACTGTTTTTT
v_gene: TRBV27
abundance: .
d_gene: TRBD1
j_gene: TRBJ1-4

CDR3aa: CAGTSGNEQFF
CDR3nt: TGTGCCGGTACTAGCGGCAATGAGCAGTTCTTC
v_gene: TRBV7-2
abundance: .
d_gene: TRBD2
j_gene: TRBJ2-1

CDR3aa: CASTSGGEQFF
CDR3nt: .
v_gene: TRBV19
abundance: .
d_gene: .
j_gene: TRBJ2-1

CDR3aa: CASSQDLVQETQYF
CDR3nt: TGTGCCAGCAGCCAAGATCTTGTGCAAGAGACCCAGTACTTC
v_gene: TRBV14
abundance: .
d_gene: .
j_gene: TRBJ2-5

CDR3aa: CAGSLCQKSTDTQYF
CDR3nt: TGTGCCGGCAGCTTGTGTCAGAAGAGCACAGATACGCAGTATTTT
v_gene: TRBV5-7
abundance: once
d_gene: .
j_gene: TRBJ2-3

CDR3aa: CASSITGLAGGGSYEQYF
CDR3nt: TGTGCCAGTAGTATAACGGGACTAGCGGGAGGGGGCTCCTACGAGCAGTACTTC
v_gene: TRBV19
abundance: .
d_gene: TRBD2
j_gene: TRBJ2-7

CDR3aa: CASSLMTAHNYGYTF
CDR3nt: TGTGCCAGCAGCTTAATGACAGCGCATAACTATGGCTACACCTTC
v_gene: TRBV7-2
abundance: .
d_gene: .
j_gene: TRBJ1-2

CDR3aa: CAWRPQGAFGANVLTF
CDR3nt: TGTGCCTGGAGGCCTCAGGGGGCGTTTGGGGCCAACGTCCTGACTTTC
v_gene: TRBV30
abundance: .
d_gene: TRBD1
j_gene: TRBJ2-6

CDR3aa: CASSETGGAETQYF
CDR3nt: TGCGCCAGCAGCGAGACAGGGGGCGCAGAGACCCAGTACTTC
v_gene: TRBV4-3
abundance: .
d_gene: TRBD1
j_gene: TRBJ2-5

CDR3aa: CASSFRPGGELFF
CDR3nt: TGTGCCAGCAGCTTTCGCCCCGGGGGGGAACTGTTTTTT
v_gene: TRBV7-9
abundance: .
d_gene: .
j_gene: TRBJ1-4

CDR3aa: CASSGTSEYNEQFF
CDR3nt: TGTGCCAGCAGTGGGACTAGCGAGTACAATGAGCAGTTCTTC
v_gene: TRBV6-7
abundance: few
d_gene: TRBD2
j_gene: TRBJ2-1

CDR3aa: CAGSRTANYGYTF
CDR3nt: TGTGCCGGCAGTCGGACAGCTAACTATGGCTACACCTTC
v_gene: TRBV14
abundance: .
d_gene: .
j_gene: TRBJ1-2

CDR3aa: CASSPQRNQPQHF
CDR3nt: TGTGCCAGCTCACCACAGAGAAATCAGCCCCAGCATTTT
v_gene: TRBV18
abundance: .
d_gene: .
j_gene: TRBJ1-5

CDR3aa: CASSPAAPGLAVETQYF
CDR3nt: TGTGCCAGCAGCCCGGCGGCTCCGGGACTAGCGGTGGAGACCCAGTACTTC
v_gene: TRBV14
abundance: .
d_gene: TRBD2
j_gene: TRBJ2-5

CDR3aa: CSVLTQGEKLFF
CDR3nt: TGCAGCGTACTCACCCAGGGAGAAAAACTGTTTTTT
v_gene: TRBV29-1
abundance: .
d_gene: .
j_gene: TRBJ1-4

CDR3aa: CASSLDLDRGLSDTQYF
CDR3nt: TGTGCCAGCAGCTTAGACTTGGACAGGGGGCTGTCAGATACGCAGTATTTT
v_gene: TRBV11-2
abundance: .
d_gene: TRBD1
j_gene: TRBJ2-3

CDR3aa: CASSLVSGITPPQYF
CDR3nt: TGTGCCAGCAGCTTGGTTAGCGGGATTACCCCACCGCAGTATTTT
v_gene: TRBV5-4
abundance: once
d_gene: TRBD2
j_gene: TRBJ2-3

CDR3aa: CASSLAWQGYRSGYTF
CDR3nt: TGTGCCAGCAGCTTGGCCTGGCAGGGGTATAGGTCCGGCTACACCTTC
v_gene: TRBV5-4
abundance: once
d_gene: .
j_gene: TRBJ1-2

CDR3aa: CASSPGLAGAGELFF
CDR3nt: TGCGCCAGCAGCCCTGGACTAGCGGGAGCCGGGGAGCTGTTTTTT
v_gene: TRBV5-1
abundance: .
d_gene: TRBD2
j_gene: TRBJ2-2

CDR3aa: CATWEEGGAINEQFF
CDR3nt: TGTGCCACCTGGGAGGAGGGCGGGGCAATCAATGAGCAGTTCTTC
v_gene: TRBV10-3
abundance: .
d_gene: .
j_gene: TRBJ2-1

CDR3aa: CASSQDLETNKYEQYF
CDR3nt: TGCGCCAGCAGCCAAGATCTGGAGACTAACAAATACGAGCAGTACTTC
v_gene: TRBV4-1
abundance: once
d_gene: .
j_gene: TRBJ2-7

CDR3aa: CASSPLGQAGDTQYF
CDR3nt: TGTGCCAGCAGCCCCTTGGGACAGGCGGGGGATACGCAGTATTTT
v_gene: TRBV7-3
abundance: .
d_gene: TRBD1
j_gene: TRBJ2-3

CDR3aa: CASSGTGTGGPEAFF
CDR3nt: TGTGCCAGCAGTGGAACCGGGACAGGGGGCCCTGAAGCTTTCTTT
v_gene: TRBV28
abundance: .
d_gene: TRBD1
j_gene: TRBJ1-1

CDR3aa: CASSSRDGTGEGNTIYF
CDR3nt: TGTGCCAGCAGCTCTCGGGACGGGACAGGGGAAGGAAACACCATATATTTT
v_gene: TRBV7-6
abundance: few
d_gene: TRBD1
j_gene: TRBJ1-3

CDR3aa: CASSSPEQYF
CDR3nt: TGTGCCAGCTCGAGCCCCGAGCAGTACTTC
v_gene: TRBV13
abundance: .
d_gene: .
j_gene: TRBJ2-7

CDR3aa: CASSSGTSGRVGETQYF
CDR3nt: TGTGCCAGCAGCTCTGGGACTAGCGGGAGGGTAGGAGAGACCCAGTACTTC
v_gene: TRBV7-2
abundance: few
d_gene: TRBD2
j_gene: TRBJ2-5

CDR3aa: CASSETGSNSAKNIQYF
CDR3nt: TGTGCCAGCAGTGAAACAGGTAGCAATTCAGCCAAAAACATTCAGTACTTC
v_gene: TRBV13
abundance: .
d_gene: .
j_gene: TRBJ2-4

CDR3aa: CASSPTSGPNNEQFF
CDR3nt: TGTGCCAGCAGCCCCACTAGCGGACCAAACAATGAGCAGTTCTTC
v_gene: TRBV11-3
abundance: .
d_gene: TRBD2
j_gene: TRBJ2-1

CDR3aa: CASSPGLAGDSYNEQFF
CDR3nt: TGTGCCAGCAGTCCGGGACTAGCGGGAGACTCCTACAATGAGCAGTTCTTC
v_gene: TRBV27
abundance: .
d_gene: TRBD2
j_gene: TRBJ2-1

CDR3aa: CSVEGYRGAYNEQFF
CDR3nt: TGCAGCGTTGAAGGGTATAGGGGCGCCTACAATGAGCAGTTCTTC
v_gene: TRBV29-1
abundance: .
d_gene: .
j_gene: TRBJ2-1

CDR3aa: CASSKGLAGSETQYF
CDR3nt: TGCGCCAGCAGCAAGGGACTAGCGGGAAGCGAGACCCAGTACTTC
v_gene: TRBV5-1
abundance: .
d_gene: TRBD2
j_gene: TRBJ2-5

CDR3aa: CASSPLGGRAFTDTQYF
CDR3nt: TGTGCCAGCAGCCCTCTCGGGGGGCGGGCCTTCACAGATACGCAGTATTTT
v_gene: TRBV13
abundance: few
d_gene: .
j_gene: TRBJ2-3